This TCR beta chain was captured in a study of cytomegalovirus exposure and HLA in healthy donors. Study-wide results and caveats: Later on, an analysis tied approximately 17,000 TCR beta sequences to HLA alleles at 0.05 false discovery rate.

The PCR contained 60 Vbeta and 13 Jbeta primers. Data came from immunoSEQ multiplex PCR; TCRdb stores just in-frame clones and leaves some out. This listing includes nearly 200,000 clones. On this clone: Its specificity is unknown.

Germline loops: CDR1 GTSNPN, CDR2 SVGIG (reference sequence). The CDR3 runs 14 residues. Deletions cut 5 bases from V and 2 bases from J, with 16 bases between. This TCR came from a boy between 5 and 17 years old in good health and CMV-seronegative. V gene TRBV30 combines with J gene TRBJ2-7; possible D gene TRBD2, 6 bases. The source material was PBMCs. CDR3 sequence (DNA): TGTGCCTGGGGGGTAGGGCGGGGAGCCTACGAGCAGTACTTC. It yields the protein CAWGVGRGAYEQYF.